These T cell receptor beta chains were read from a single sample in a study of glioma-infiltrating T cells after dendritic cell vaccination. Libraries were prepared by immunoSEQ multiplex PCR; TCRdb keeps only in-frame clonotypes and omits some of them. The table includes about 73,000 clones, around 79% detected once. The source material was blood, sampled before dendritic cell vaccination. The receptors stem from a human donor with glioblastoma. Each CDR3 is given with its conserved first and last residue. The D gene is left open where the match is weak. Not every row has a clone size; where given, it reads once, few, many or a size class.

.,TRBV19,TRBJ1-2,.,CASRSPEGRNYGYTF,TGTGCCAGTAGGAGTCCGGAGGGGCGGAACTATGGCTACACCTTC
TRBD1,TRBV5-1,TRBJ1-1,.,CASRTGGIDTEAFF,TGCGCCAGCAGGACAGGGGGCATAGACACTGAAGCTTTCTTT
.,TRBV19,TRBJ1-5,.,CASTSNRDGGNQPQHF,TGTGCCAGTACCTCGAACCGGGACGGGGGAAATCAGCCCCAGCATTTT
TRBD2,TRBV5-6,TRBJ2-3,.,CASSRRPSGRSTDTQYF,TGTGCCAGCAGTCGAAGGCCCAGCGGGAGGAGCACAGATACGCAGTATTTT
TRBD1,TRBV5-1,TRBJ2-2,.,CASSFAGQGYTGELFF,TGCGCCAGCAGCTTCGCCGGACAGGGGTACACCGGGGAGCTGTTTTTT
TRBD1,TRBV6-1,TRBJ2-6,.,CASSADRVDVLTF,TGTGCCAGCAGTGCCGACAGGGTGGACGTCCTGACTTTC
.,TRBV4-2,TRBJ1-6,.,CASSQPGEYNSPLHF,TGTGCCAGCAGCCAACCGGGGGAATATAATTCACCCCTCCACTTT
.,TRBV6-1,TRBJ2-1,.,CASSSRDTSYNEQFF,TGTGCCAGCAGTTCCCGGGACACCTCCTACAATGAGCAGTTCTTC
.,TRBV5-5,TRBJ1-3,few,CASSLSYPLSGNTIYF,TGTGCCAGCAGCTTGTCTTACCCACTCTCTGGAAACACCATATATTTT
TRBD2,TRBV5-1,TRBJ2-3,.,CASRPFGREVNTQYF,TGCGCCAGCAGACCCTTCGGGCGGGAGGTTAATACGCAGTATTTT
TRBD1,TRBV6-5,TRBJ1-3,few,CASSRDRVGNTIYF,TGTGCCAGCAGTCGGGACAGGGTTGGAAACACCATATATTTT
.,TRBV6-5,TRBJ1-2,.,CASRGQFYGYTF,TGTGCCAGCAGAGGACAGTTCTATGGCTACACCTTC
.,TRBV28,TRBJ1-2,.,CASGGGGGYGYTF,TGTGCCAGCGGCGGGGGGGGCGGGTATGGCTACACCTTC
TRBD1,TRBV7-2,TRBJ2-7,.,CASSLNYGQGVLSGEQYF,TGTGCCAGCAGCTTAAACTACGGACAGGGGGTTCTTTCAGGCGAGCAGTACTTC
TRBD1,TRBV11-2,TRBJ1-1,.,CASSRQGAIGHTEAFF,TGTGCCAGCAGCCGACAGGGGGCGATAGGGCACACTGAAGCTTTCTTT
.,TRBV7-7,TRBJ2-5,.,CASSLGGGPQETQYF,TGTGCCAGCAGCTTAGGCGGGGGCCCCCAAGAGACCCAGTACTTC
.,TRBV30,TRBJ2-3,.,CARSVEDWGTDTQYF,TGTGCCCGGAGTGTTGAGGATTGGGGCACAGATACGCAGTATTTT
.,TRBV6-1,TRBJ2-2,.,CASREQTSYTGELFF,TGTGCCAGCAGAGAACAGACTTCTTACACCGGGGAGCTGTTTTTT
TRBD1,TRBV2,TRBJ1-2,.,CASSVGTGAYGYTF,TGTGCCAGCAGTGTAGGGACAGGGGCATATGGCTACACCTTC
.,TRBV5-4,TRBJ2-6,once,CASSSEQSSGANVLTF,TGTGCCAGCAGCTCCGAACAGAGCTCTGGGGCCAACGTCCTGACTTTC
TRBD1,TRBV6-1,TRBJ1-1,.,CASTILKTGSTEAFF,TGTGCCAGCACCATACTAAAGACAGGGTCCACTGAAGCTTTCTTT
.,TRBV5-5,TRBJ1-5,.,CASSLARDGTQHF,TGTGCCAGCAGCTTGGCCAGGGATGGGACCCAGCATTTT
TRBD1,TRBV4-2,TRBJ1-4,.,CASSLGQGDSNEKLFF,TGTGCCAGCAGCCTGGGACAGGGTGACTCAAATGAAAAACTGTTTTTT
TRBD2,TRBV9,TRBJ2-3,.,CASNPLGTSGSTDTQYF,TGTGCCAGCAACCCACTCGGGACTAGCGGAAGCACAGATACGCAGTATTTT
TRBD2,TRBV9,TRBJ2-5,.,CASSVTGTSGRVETQYF,TGTGCCAGCAGCGTAACCGGGACTAGCGGGAGAGTAGAGACCCAGTACTTC
TRBD1,TRBV19,TRBJ2-3,.,CASSLRTGRSTDTQYF,TGTGCCAGTAGTCTTAGGACAGGTCGAAGCACAGATACGCAGTATTTT
.,TRBV7-9,TRBJ2-3,few,CASTRQPIDTQYF,TGTGCCAGCACCCGACAACCTATTGATACGCAGTATTTT
.,TRBV2,TRBJ2-3,.,CASSEAKGFTQYF,TGTGCCAGCAGTGAAGCCAAGGGGTTTACGCAGTATTTT
TRBD1,TRBV7-9,TRBJ1-2,.,CASSPRTGRSFGYTF,TGTGCCAGCAGCCCTAGGACAGGGAGGTCCTTTGGCTACACCTTC
.,TRBV6-5,TRBJ1-2,.,CASSYSTGYGYTF,TGTGCCAGCAGTTACTCGACTGGCTATGGCTACACCTTC
.,TRBV7-2,TRBJ2-5,.,CASSFGRETQYF,TGTGCCAGCAGCTTTGGGAGGGAGACCCAGTACTTC
.,TRBV5-4,TRBJ1-2,.,CASSSQGLNYGYTF,TGTGCCAGCAGCTCACAGGGCCTTAACTATGGCTACACCTTC
.,TRBV19,TRBJ2-1,few,CASSPFRSSYNEQFF,TGTGCCAGTAGTCCCTTTAGGAGCTCCTACAATGAGCAGTTCTTC
TRBD1,TRBV19,TRBJ1-5,.,CASRGQGDQPQHF,TGTGCCAGTAGGGGACAGGGAGATCAGCCCCAGCATTTT
TRBD2,TRBV14,TRBJ2-5,.,CASSQEKLAYQETQYF,TGTGCCAGCAGCCAGGAGAAACTAGCGTACCAAGAGACCCAGTACTTC
.,TRBV15,TRBJ2-1,.,CATRGEREAHYNEQFF,TGTGCCACCAGAGGAGAGAGGGAGGCCCACTACAATGAGCAGTTCTTC
.,TRBV20-1,TRBJ2-3,.,CSARQGDTQYF,TGCAGTGCTAGACAGGGGGATACGCAGTATTTT
TRBD1,TRBV5-4,TRBJ1-1,.,CASSLLTGENTEAFF,TGTGCCAGCAGCTTGCTCACAGGGGAGAATACTGAAGCTTTCTTT
.,TRBV5-1,TRBJ1-2,.,CASSGGPAANYGYTF,TGCGCCAGCAGCGGGGGCCCCGCGGCTAACTATGGCTACACCTTC
TRBD1,TRBV5-1,TRBJ1-1,.,CASSLGQGQGLNTEAFF,TGCGCCAGCAGCTTGGGACAGGGTCAAGGTTTGAACACTGAAGCTTTCTTT
.,TRBV5-4,TRBJ1-3,.,CASSSGPNSGNTIYF,TGTGCCAGCAGCTCCGGTCCTAACTCTGGAAACACCATATATTTT
TRBD2,TRBV5-4,TRBJ2-1,.,CASSFASGSYNEQFF,TGTGCCAGCAGCTTCGCTAGCGGTTCCTACAATGAGCAGTTCTTC
.,TRBV7-9,TRBJ2-3,.,CASSYGQLADTQYF,TGTGCCAGCAGTTACGGACAGTTGGCAGATACGCAGTATTTT
.,TRBV6-1,TRBJ1-5,.,CASSGEGLGQPQHF,TGTGCCAGCAGTGGGGAGGGTTTGGGACAGCCCCAGCATTTT
TRBD2,TRBV7-9,TRBJ2-1,few,CASSLQRELYNEQFF,TGTGCCAGCAGTCTCCAGCGGGAGCTCTACAATGAGCAGTTCTTC
.,TRBV7-9,TRBJ2-3,.,CASSLRAGTASTDTQYF,TGTGCCAGCAGCTTGAGGGCGGGGACGGCTAGCACAGATACGCAGTATTTT
TRBD1,TRBV5-1,TRBJ1-2,.,CASSLEAGGTGLYGYTF,TGCGCCAGCAGCTTGGAGGCAGGGGGGACAGGGCTATATGGCTACACCTTC
.,TRBV11-1,TRBJ1-1,.,CASRAMNTEAFF,TGTGCCAGCAGAGCCATGAACACTGAAGCTTTCTTT
.,TRBV6-1,TRBJ1-5,once,CASSEATLRGGPQHF,TGTGCCAGCAGTGAAGCGACGCTCCGGGGGGGGCCCCAGCATTTT
TRBD1,TRBV5-1,TRBJ1-6,few,CASSYGTGYDSPLHF,TGCGCCAGCAGCTACGGGACAGGGTATGATTCACCCCTCCACTTT
TRBD1,TRBV30,TRBJ1-6,.,CAWDRQGGSPLHF,TGTGCCTGGGACCGACAGGGGGGTTCACCCCTCCACTTT
TRBD2,TRBV10-3,TRBJ2-1,few,CAIRAGDENEQFF,TGTGCCATCAGAGCGGGGGACGAAAATGAGCAGTTCTTC
.,TRBV7-2,TRBJ2-5,.,CASSFPVQETQYF,TGTGCCAGTAGTTTCCCCGTCCAAGAGACCCAGTACTTC
TRBD2,TRBV7-2,TRBJ2-2,.,CASTRRASGGALHTGELFF,TGTGCCAGCACCCGACGGGCTAGCGGGGGGGCCCTGCACACCGGGGAGCTGTTTTTT
.,TRBV5-4,TRBJ1-4,few,CASSYGTRDIKLFF,TGTGCCAGCAGCTACGGGACACGAGACATAAAACTGTTTTTT